Included here is one TCR beta chain sequence, with context. This sample stems from a study of blood T cell repertoires in COVID-19. Looking at the study overall: The samples span acute and convalescent COVID-19 from the United States, Italy and Spain. The analysed material was cDNA or gDNA that came from T cells, B-cell-depleted T cells, or PBMCs.

Germline V gene data show CDR1 as SGHKS and CDR2 as YYEKEE (reference sequence). V was pared by 5 bases and J by 3 bases, with 5 bases of the junction left unmatched. The CDR3 has 14 residues. Per the authors' pipeline: The authors estimated nucleated cell counts from reference gene primer amplification. TCRdb keeps only in-frame clones here, not all; method: immunoSEQ multiplex PCR. V and J calls and clone size are given by that table; D and trimming were obtained from the DNA. Here the sample spans about 50,000 clones, approximately 85% being singletons. The TCR comes from a man aged 55 to 70 with acute or convalescent COVID-19. Sequencing was performed on peripheral blood. The chain links TRBV5-5 to TRBJ2-3, with 8 bases matching TRBD2. In DNA form, the CDR3 reads TGTGCCAGCAGTTCGGGAGGGCCGACAGATACGCAGTATTTT. Translating it yields CASSSGGPTDTQYF.